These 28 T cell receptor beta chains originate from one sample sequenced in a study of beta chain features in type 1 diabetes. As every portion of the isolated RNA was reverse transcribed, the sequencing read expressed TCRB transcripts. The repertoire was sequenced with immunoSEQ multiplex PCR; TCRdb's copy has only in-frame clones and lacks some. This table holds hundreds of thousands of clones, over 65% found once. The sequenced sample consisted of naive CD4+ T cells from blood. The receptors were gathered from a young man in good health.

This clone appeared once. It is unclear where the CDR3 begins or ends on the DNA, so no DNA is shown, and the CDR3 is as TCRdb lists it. This CDR3 reads CASSLVGPGTRYF. The chain uses TRBV7-2 and TRBJ2-7. The CDR3 numbers 13 amino acids, ends counted. Per germline, CDR1 SGHTA and CDR2 FQGNSA.

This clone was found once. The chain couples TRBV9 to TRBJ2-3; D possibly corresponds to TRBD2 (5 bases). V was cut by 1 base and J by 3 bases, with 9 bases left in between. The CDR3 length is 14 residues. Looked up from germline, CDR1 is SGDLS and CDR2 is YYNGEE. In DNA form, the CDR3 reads TGTGCCAGCAGCGTAATTTCGGGGACAGATACGCAGTATTTT. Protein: CASSVISGTDTQYF. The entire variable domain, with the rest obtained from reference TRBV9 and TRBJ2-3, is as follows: DSGVTQTPKHLITATGQRVTLRCSPRSGDLSVYWYQQSLDQGLQFLIQYYNGEERAKGNILERFSAQQFPDLHSELNLSSLELGDSALYFCASSVISGTDTQYFGPGTRLTVL.

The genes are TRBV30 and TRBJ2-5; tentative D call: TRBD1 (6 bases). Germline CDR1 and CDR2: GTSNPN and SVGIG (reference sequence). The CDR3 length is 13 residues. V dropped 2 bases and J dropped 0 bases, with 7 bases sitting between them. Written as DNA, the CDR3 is TGTGCCTGGAGTAGGGACAACCAAGAGACCCAGTACTTC. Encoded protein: CAWSRDNQETQYF.

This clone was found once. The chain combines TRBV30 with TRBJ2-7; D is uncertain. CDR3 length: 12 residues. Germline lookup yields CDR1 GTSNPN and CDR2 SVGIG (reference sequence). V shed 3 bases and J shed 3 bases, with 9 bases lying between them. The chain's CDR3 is CAWRPWGYEQYF. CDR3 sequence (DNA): TGTGCCTGGAGACCGTGGGGCTACGAGCAGTACTTC. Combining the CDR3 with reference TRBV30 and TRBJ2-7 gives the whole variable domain SQTIHQWPATLVQPVGSPLSLECTVEGTSNPNLYWYRQAAGRGLQLLFYSVGIGQISSEVPQNLSASRPQDRQFILSSKKLLLSDSGFYLCAWRPWGYEQYFGPGTRLTVT.

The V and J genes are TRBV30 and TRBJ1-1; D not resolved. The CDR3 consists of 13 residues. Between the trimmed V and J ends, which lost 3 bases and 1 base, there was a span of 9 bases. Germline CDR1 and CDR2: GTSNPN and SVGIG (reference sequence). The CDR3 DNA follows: TGTGCCTGGAGATGGGAGGGGAACACTGAAGCTTTCTTT. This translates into CAWRWEGNTEAFF.

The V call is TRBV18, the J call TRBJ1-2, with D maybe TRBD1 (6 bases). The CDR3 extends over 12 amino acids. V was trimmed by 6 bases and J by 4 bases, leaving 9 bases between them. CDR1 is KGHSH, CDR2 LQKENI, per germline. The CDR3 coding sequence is TGTGCCAGCTCGGCCAGGGGCTATGGCTACACCTTC. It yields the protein CASSARGYGYTF.

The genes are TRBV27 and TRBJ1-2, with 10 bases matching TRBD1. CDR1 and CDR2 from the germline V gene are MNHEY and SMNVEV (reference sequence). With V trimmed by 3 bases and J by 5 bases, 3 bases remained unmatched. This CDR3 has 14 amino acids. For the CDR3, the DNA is TGTGCCAGCAGTTTTGGGACAGGGGATTATGGCTACACCTTC. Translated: CASSFGTGDYGYTF.

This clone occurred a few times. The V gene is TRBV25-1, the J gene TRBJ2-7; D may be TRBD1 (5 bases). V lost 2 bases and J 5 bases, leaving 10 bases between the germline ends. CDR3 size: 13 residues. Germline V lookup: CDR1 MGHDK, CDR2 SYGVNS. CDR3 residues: CASSEDRYHEQYF. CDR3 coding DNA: TGTGCCAGCAGTGAAGACAGATATCACGAGCAGTACTTC.

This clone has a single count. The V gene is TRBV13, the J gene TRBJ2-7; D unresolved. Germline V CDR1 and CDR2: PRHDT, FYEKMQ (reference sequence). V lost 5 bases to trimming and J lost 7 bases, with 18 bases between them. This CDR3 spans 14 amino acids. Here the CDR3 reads CASSPTPTLGEQYF. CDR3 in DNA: TGTGCCAGCAGCCCAACCCCAACGTTAGGTGAGCAGTACTTC.

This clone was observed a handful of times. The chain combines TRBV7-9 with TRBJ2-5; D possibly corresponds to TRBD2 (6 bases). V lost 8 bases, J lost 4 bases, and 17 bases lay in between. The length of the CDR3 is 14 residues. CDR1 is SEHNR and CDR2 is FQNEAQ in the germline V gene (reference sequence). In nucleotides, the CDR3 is TGTGCCAGCGGCGAACGGGGGATGGGAGAGACCCAGTACTTC. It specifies CASGERGMGETQYF. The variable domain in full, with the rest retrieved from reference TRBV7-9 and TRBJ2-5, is DTGVSQNPRHKITKRGQNVTFRCDPISEHNRLYWYRQTLGQGPEFLTYFQNEAQLEKSRLLSDRFSAERPKGSFSTLEIQRTEQGDSAMYLCASGERGMGETQYFGPGTRLLVL.

The CDR3 DNA is TGTGCCTGGAGTGTTGATCCCAATCAGCCCCAGCATTTT. Its translation is CAWSVDPNQPQHF. The chain combines TRBV30 with TRBJ1-5, with D unresolved. CDR3 size: 13 residues. Trimming took 0 bases from V and 3 from J, leaving 6 bases between them. Germline CDR1 GTSNPN, CDR2 SVGIG (reference sequence).

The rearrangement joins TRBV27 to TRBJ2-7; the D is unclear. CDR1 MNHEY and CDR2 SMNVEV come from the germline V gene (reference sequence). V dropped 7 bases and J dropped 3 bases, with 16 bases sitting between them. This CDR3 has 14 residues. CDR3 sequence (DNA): TGTGCCAGCAAATTGGGCCTCCCGGGCTACGAGCAGTACTTC. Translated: CASKLGLPGYEQYF.

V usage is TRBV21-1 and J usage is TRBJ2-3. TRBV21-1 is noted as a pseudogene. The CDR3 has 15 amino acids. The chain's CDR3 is CASSKGAKGGPSQYF. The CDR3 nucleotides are TGTGCCAGCAGCAAAGGCGCGAAGGGGGGACCTTCGCAGTATTTT.

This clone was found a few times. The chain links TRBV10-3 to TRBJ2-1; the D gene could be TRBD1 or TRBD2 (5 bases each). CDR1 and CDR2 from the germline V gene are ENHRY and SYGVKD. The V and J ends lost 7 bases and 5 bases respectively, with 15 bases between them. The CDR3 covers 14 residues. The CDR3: CAITRGAENNEQFF. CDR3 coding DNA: TGTGCCATCACCCGAGGGGCGGAAAACAATGAGCAGTTCTTC.

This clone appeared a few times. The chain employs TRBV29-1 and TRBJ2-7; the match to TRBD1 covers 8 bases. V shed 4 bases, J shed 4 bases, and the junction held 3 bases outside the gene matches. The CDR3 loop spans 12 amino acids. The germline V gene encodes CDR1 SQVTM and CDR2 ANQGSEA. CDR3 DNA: TGCAGCGTTGCCCGGACAGGGTACGAGCAGTACTTC. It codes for CSVARTGYEQYF.

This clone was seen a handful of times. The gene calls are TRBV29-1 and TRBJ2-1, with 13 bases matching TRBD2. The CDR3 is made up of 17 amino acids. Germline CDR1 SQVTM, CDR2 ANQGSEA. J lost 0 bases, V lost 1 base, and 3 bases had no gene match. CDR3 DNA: TGCAGCGTTGAAGGGACTAGCGGGAGAAACTCCTACAATGAGCAGTTCTTC. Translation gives CSVEGTSGRNSYNEQFF.

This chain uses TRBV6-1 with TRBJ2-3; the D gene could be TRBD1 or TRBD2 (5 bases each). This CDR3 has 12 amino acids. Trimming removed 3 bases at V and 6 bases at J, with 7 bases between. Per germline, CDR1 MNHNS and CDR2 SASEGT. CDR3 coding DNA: TGTGCCAGCAGTGACTGGGGGGATACGCAGTATTTT. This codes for CASSDWGDTQYF.

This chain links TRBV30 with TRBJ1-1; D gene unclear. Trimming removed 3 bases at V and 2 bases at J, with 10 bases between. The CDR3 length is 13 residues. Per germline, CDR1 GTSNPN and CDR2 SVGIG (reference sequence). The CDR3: CAWRGNSNTEAFF. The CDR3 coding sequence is TGTGCCTGGAGAGGAAACAGTAACACTGAAGCTTTCTTT.

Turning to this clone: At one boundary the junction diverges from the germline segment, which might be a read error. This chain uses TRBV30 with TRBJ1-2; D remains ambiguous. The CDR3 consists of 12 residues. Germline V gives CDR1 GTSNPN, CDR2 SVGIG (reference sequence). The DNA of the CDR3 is TGTGCCTGGAGTGCTGCTAAATATGGCTACACCTTC. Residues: CAWSAAKYGYTF.

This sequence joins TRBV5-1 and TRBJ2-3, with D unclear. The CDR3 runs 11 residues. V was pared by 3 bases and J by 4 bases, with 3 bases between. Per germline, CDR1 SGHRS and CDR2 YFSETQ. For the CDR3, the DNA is TGCGCCAGCAGCTCCGCAGATACGCAGTATTTT. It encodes CASSSADTQYF.

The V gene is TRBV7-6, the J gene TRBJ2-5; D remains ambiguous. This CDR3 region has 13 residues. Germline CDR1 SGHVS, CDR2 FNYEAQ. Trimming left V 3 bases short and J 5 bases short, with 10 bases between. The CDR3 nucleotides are TGTGCCAGCAGCTTTGGAGCGAGGGAGACCCAGTACTTC. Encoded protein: CASSFGARETQYF.

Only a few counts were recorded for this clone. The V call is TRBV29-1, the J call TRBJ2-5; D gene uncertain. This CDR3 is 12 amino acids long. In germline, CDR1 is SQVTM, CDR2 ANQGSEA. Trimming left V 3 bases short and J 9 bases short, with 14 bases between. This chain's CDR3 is CSVDKTPRAQYF. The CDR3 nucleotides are TGCAGCGTTGATAAGACACCAAGAGCCCAGTACTTC. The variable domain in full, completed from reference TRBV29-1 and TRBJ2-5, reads SAVISQKPSRDICQRGTSLTIQCQVDSQVTMMFWYRQQPGQSLTLIATANQGSEATYESGFVIDKFPISRPNLTFSTLTVSNMSPEDSSIYLCSVDKTPRAQYFGPGTRLLVL.

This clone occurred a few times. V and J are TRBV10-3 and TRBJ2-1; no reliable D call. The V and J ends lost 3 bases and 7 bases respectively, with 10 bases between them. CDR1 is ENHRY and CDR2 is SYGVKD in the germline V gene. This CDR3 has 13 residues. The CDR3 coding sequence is TGTGCCATCAGTGAATCTGTTGGGAATGAGCAGTTCTTC. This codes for CAISESVGNEQFF.

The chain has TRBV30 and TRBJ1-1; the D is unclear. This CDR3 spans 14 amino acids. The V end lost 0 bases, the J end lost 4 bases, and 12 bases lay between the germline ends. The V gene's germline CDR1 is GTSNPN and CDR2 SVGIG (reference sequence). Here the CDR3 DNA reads TGTGCCTGGAGTGTACGGCCCCCGGGCACTGAAGCTTTCTTT. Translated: CAWSVRPPGTEAFF.

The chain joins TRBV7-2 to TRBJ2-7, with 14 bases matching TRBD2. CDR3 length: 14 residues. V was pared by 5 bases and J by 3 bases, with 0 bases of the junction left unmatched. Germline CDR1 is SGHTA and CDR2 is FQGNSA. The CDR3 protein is CASSGTSGSYEQYF. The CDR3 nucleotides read TGTGCCAGCAGCGGGACTAGCGGGAGCTACGAGCAGTACTTC.

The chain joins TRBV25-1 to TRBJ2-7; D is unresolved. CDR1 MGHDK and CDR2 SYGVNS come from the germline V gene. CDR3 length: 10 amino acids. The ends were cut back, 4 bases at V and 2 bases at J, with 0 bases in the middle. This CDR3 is CASSAYEQYF. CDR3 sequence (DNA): TGTGCCAGCAGTGCCTACGAGCAGTACTTC.

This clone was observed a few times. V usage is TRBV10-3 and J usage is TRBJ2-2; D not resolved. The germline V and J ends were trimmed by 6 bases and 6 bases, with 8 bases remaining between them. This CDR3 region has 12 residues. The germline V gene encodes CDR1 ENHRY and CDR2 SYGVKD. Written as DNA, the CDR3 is TGTGCCATCAGCGCCTCTCCCGGGGAGCTGTTTTTT. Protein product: CAISASPGELFF.

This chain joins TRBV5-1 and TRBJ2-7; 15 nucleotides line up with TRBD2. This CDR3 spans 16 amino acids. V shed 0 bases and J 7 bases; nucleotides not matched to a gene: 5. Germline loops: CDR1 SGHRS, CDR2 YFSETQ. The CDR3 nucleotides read TGCGCCAGCAGCTTGGGGCCGGGACTAGCGGGAGGTGAGCAGTACTTC. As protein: CASSLGPGLAGGEQYF.